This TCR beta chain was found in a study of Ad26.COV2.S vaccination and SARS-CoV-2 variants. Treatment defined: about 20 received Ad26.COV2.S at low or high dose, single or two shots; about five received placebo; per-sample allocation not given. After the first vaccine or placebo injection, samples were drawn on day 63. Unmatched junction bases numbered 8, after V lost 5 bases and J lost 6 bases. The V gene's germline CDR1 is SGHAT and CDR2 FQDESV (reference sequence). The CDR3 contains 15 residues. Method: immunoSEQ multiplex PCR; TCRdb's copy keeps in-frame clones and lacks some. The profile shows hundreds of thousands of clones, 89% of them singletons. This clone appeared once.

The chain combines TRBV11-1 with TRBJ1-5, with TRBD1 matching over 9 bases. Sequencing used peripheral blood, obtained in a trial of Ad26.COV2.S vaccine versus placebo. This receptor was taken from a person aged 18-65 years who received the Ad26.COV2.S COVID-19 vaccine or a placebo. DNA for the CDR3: TGTGCCAGCAGCCCCGGACAGGGGAAGGCTCAGCCCCAGCATTTT. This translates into CASSPGQGKAQPQHF.